Reported below is one T cell receptor beta chain. Its antigen is not identified. A second PCR of roughly 7 to 11 cycles used a sample-barcoded 5' primer and a J-beta primer mix. Using its own MiXCR run on the 5' RACE reads, TCRdb lists one record per CDR3 protein. The data contain nearly 800,000 distinct CDR3 sequences, roughly three fifths of them singletons. The CDR3 is made up of 16 amino acids. Germline V gene data show CDR1 as LGHNA and CDR2 as YSLEER. Between the trimmed V and J ends, which lost 4 bases and 11 bases, there was a span of 26 bases. This sample was included in a study of blood T cells in healthy people across ages. The donors, all healthy, were Caucasians living in Russia, aged about 6 to 90. Samples each yielded at least 6 micrograms of total RNA. Overall study findings and caveats: It was the long-lived donors that had more naive CD4+ cells and higher diversity than aged donors.

The chain employs TRBV4-3 and TRBJ2-5; a possible D gene is TRBD2 (6 bases). The sequence came from a man aged 35-49 years in good health. The sample was blood. The CDR3: CASSPDLASAHNEQYF. The CDR3 coding sequence is TGCGCCAGCAGCCCCGATCTAGCGTCTGCCCACAATGAGCAGTACTTC.